These 27 T cell receptor beta chains originate from one sample sequenced in a study of control samples from healthy donors and cancer patients. Profiled with immunoSEQ multiplex PCR; TCRdb holds only in-frame clones, not every one. The sample has around 150,000 clones; approximately 90% are singletons. Sequences were obtained from blood. The receptors come from a man aged 25 to 40 in good health.

V gene TRBV6-1 combines with J gene TRBJ2-7; 7 bases align to TRBD2. The CDR3 spans 15 residues. J gave up 4 bases and V 3 bases, and 9 bases lay outside the gene matches. Germline CDR1 reads MNHNS; CDR2 reads SASEGT. The CDR3 loop is CASSDRASGRYEQYF. The CDR3, as DNA: TGTGCCAGCAGTGACAGGGCTAGCGGTCGGTACGAGCAGTACTTC.

The chain carries TRBV12-3 or TRBV12-4 and TRBJ1-1, with D unclear. There are 13 residues in the CDR3. Trimming pared 2 bases from V and 1 base from J, leaving 5 bases between. For the CDR3, the DNA is TGTGCCAGCAGTTTAAACTCGAACACTGAAGCTTTCTTT. Amino acids: CASSLNSNTEAFF.

This chain links TRBV6-4 with TRBJ1-4; D not certain. The V end lost 1 base, the J end lost 0 bases, and 15 bases lay between the germline ends. Germline V gives CDR1 MRHNA, CDR2 SNTAGT. There are 18 residues in the CDR3. CDR3 sequence reads: CASSDFWGLLATNEKLFF. CDR3 nucleotides: TGTGCCAGCAGTGACTTTTGGGGATTACTTGCAACTAATGAAAAACTGTTTTTT.

This chain joins TRBV7-2 and TRBJ2-2; 7 nucleotides align to TRBD1. The CDR3 loop spans 15 amino acids. Germline V CDR1 and CDR2: SGHTA, FQGNSA. V lost 3 bases, J lost 5 bases, and 6 bases stayed unmatched. The CDR3 sequence: CASSFKGALTGELFF. CDR3 DNA: TGTGCCAGCAGCTTTAAGGGGGCGCTGACCGGGGAGCTGTTTTTT.

This clone was seen more than once but under ten times. This sequence joins TRBV7-6 and TRBJ1-3; D not certain. Trimming removed 4 bases at V and 0 bases at J, with 10 bases between. This CDR3 is 15 amino acids long. From germline, CDR1 is SGHVS and CDR2 FNYEAQ. The CDR3 reads CASSSTADSGNTIYF. The CDR3 coding sequence is TGTGCCAGCAGCTCTACAGCTGACTCTGGAAACACCATATATTTT.

This clone was recorded once. J is TRBJ1-2 and V is TRBV12-3 or TRBV12-4, with 8 bases identical to TRBD1. The CDR3 sequence is 13 residues long. Trimming at V came to 3 bases and at J to 6 bases, leaving 3 bases not matched to a gene. CDR3 region: CASSFSTGDGYTF. In DNA form, the CDR3 reads TGTGCCAGCAGTTTTTCGACAGGGGATGGCTACACCTTC.

The rearrangement uses TRBV7-2 and TRBJ2-1, with a tentative D call TRBD2 (6 bases). There are 14 residues in the CDR3. Germline V gene lookup returns CDR1 SGHTA and CDR2 FQGNSA. Trimming pared 6 bases from V and 4 bases from J, leaving 13 bases between. The chain's CDR3 is CASRLAREYNEQFF. CDR3 DNA: TGTGCCAGCAGGCTTGCTCGGGAGTACAATGAGCAGTTCTTC.

Here the CDR3 reads CSASRNTEAFF. The CDR3 DNA reads as TGCAGTGCTAGCCGAAACACTGAAGCTTTCTTT. The chain employs TRBV20-1 and TRBJ1-1; D is ambiguous. Per the germline V gene, CDR1 is DFQATT and CDR2 is SNEGSKA (reference sequence). The V end was cut by 3 bases, the J end by 2 bases, with 4 bases between. This CDR3 is built from 11 residues.

The rearrangement links TRBV4-1 to TRBJ1-1, with a tentative D call TRBD1 (5 bases). Germline CDR1 MGHRA, CDR2 YSYEKL. V was clipped by 1 base and J by 1 base, with 10 bases between them. CDR3 size: 15 residues. The CDR3 loop is CASSQGQLSNTEAFF. CDR3 sequence (DNA): TGCGCCAGCAGCCAAGGACAGTTGTCGAACACTGAAGCTTTCTTT.

The rearrangement uses TRBV5-6 and TRBJ1-2, with 11 bases identical to TRBD1. Germline V lookup: CDR1 SGHDT, CDR2 YYEEEE. There are 18 residues in the CDR3. The V gene end was trimmed by 0 bases and the J gene end by 3 bases; junction bases not matched to a gene: 10. The DNA of the CDR3 is TGTGCCAGCAGCTTGGGTATGAGGACAGGGGGCGCAGACTATGGCTACACCTTC. Translated, it gives CASSLGMRTGGADYGYTF.

The rearrangement links TRBV19 to TRBJ1-2; 7 bases match TRBD1. Looked up from germline, CDR1 is LNHDA and CDR2 is SQIVND (reference sequence). V shed 0 bases, J shed 4 bases, and the junction held 8 bases outside the gene matches. The CDR3 has 16 residues. The CDR3: CASSIEEGARVYGYTF. In DNA form, the CDR3 reads TGTGCCAGTAGTATAGAAGAGGGGGCGCGGGTCTATGGCTACACCTTC. The full variable domain, with the rest looked up from reference TRBV19 and TRBJ1-2, is DGGITQSPKYLFRKEGQNVTLSCEQNLNHDAMYWYRQDPGQGLRLIYYSQIVNDFQKGDIAEGYSVSREKKESFPLTVTSAQKNPTAFYLCASSIEEGARVYGYTFGSGTRLTVV.

The rearrangement joins TRBV11-2 to TRBJ1-6, with TRBD1 matching 7 bases. The CDR3 is 14 amino acids. Germline lookup yields CDR1 SGHAT and CDR2 FQNNGV. The V segment lost 5 bases and the J segment 10 bases; nucleotides outside the gene matches: 8. The DNA of the CDR3 is TGTGCCAGCAGCCCGACAGGGTTGGACTCACCCCTCCACTTT. It encodes CASSPTGLDSPLHF.

The chain joins TRBV9 to TRBJ1-1; the D gene is possibly TRBD1 (5 bases). The CDR3 has 14 residues. Trimming removed 2 bases from V and 0 bases from J, with 8 bases in between. Looked up from germline, CDR1 is SGDLS and CDR2 is YYNGEE. As DNA, the CDR3 is TGTGCCAGCAGCGTGGGACGTTTGAACACTGAAGCTTTCTTT. Its protein is CASSVGRLNTEAFF.

The chain is built from TRBV7-9 and TRBJ1-1; the D gene is possibly TRBD1 (5 bases). V was trimmed by 4 bases and J by 3 bases, leaving 9 bases between them. The CDR3 has 13 amino acids. Germline V gene lookup returns CDR1 SEHNR and CDR2 FQNEAQ (reference sequence). CDR3 loop: CASSSTGHTEAFF. The CDR3 DNA reads as TGTGCCAGCAGCTCCACAGGACACACTGAAGCTTTCTTT.

This chain joins TRBV3-1 (or the pseudogene TRBV3-2) and TRBJ2-3; no clear D gene. The CDR3 covers 12 residues. Germline V CDR1 and CDR2: LGHDT, YNNKEL (reference sequence). The ends were cut back, 3 bases at V and 5 bases at J, with 6 bases in the middle. The CDR3 nucleotides are TGTGCCAGCAGCCACGCCCGAGATACGCAGTATTTT. It is translated as CASSHARDTQYF.

This clone was seen just once. The chain recombines TRBV11-2 with TRBJ2-3, with TRBD2 identical over 8 bases. This CDR3 has 16 residues. After removal of 4 bases from V and 6 bases from J, the junction contained 12 bases not matched to a gene. Germline CDR1 SGHAT, CDR2 FQNNGV. The CDR3 DNA is TGTGCCAGCAGCTCCAAAAGCGGGGGCTCCCCCGATACGCAGTATTTT. Amino acid sequence: CASSSKSGGSPDTQYF.

This rearrangement joins TRBV7-8 to TRBJ2-7; D unclear. V was clipped by 1 base and J by 4 bases, with 8 bases between them. Germline CDR1 and CDR2: SGHVS and FQNEAQ. This CDR3 comprises 13 residues. The CDR3 spells CASSLGSVYEQYF. The CDR3 coding sequence is TGTGCCAGCAGCTTAGGGTCGGTTTACGAGCAGTACTTC.

CDR3 residues: CASSPSNPVRGNTIYF. The CDR3 DNA is TGTGCCAGCAGTCCATCCAACCCGGTTCGTGGAAACACCATATATTTT. The V call is TRBV27, the J call TRBJ1-3; no clear D gene. The CDR3 is 16 residues long. The germline V gene encodes CDR1 MNHEY and CDR2 SMNVEV (reference sequence). Trimming removed 5 bases at V and 3 bases at J, with 17 bases between.

The V gene is TRBV6-5, the J gene TRBJ2-3, with 14 positions matching TRBD2. The CDR3 runs 15 residues. The V segment lost 7 bases and the J segment 7 bases; nucleotides outside the gene matches: 7. Per germline, CDR1 MNHEY and CDR2 SVGAGI. The DNA for the CDR3 is TGTGCCAGCACCACCGGACTAGCGGGGGGAAATACGCAGTATTTT. Translated: CASTTGLAGGNTQYF.

The gene calls are TRBV7-8 and TRBJ1-1, with D possibly TRBD1 on 6 matching bases. Trimming removed 2 bases from V and 0 bases from J, with 13 bases in between. CDR3 length: 16 residues. Germline V lookup: CDR1 SGHVS, CDR2 FQNEAQ. CDR3 sequence (DNA): TGTGCCAGCAGCTTACAGGGGAGCCGGATGAACACTGAAGCTTTCTTT. It is translated as CASSLQGSRMNTEAFF.

As DNA, the CDR3 is TGTGCCAGCAGCTTAGGAGTTAGGGGGGGCAACGAGCAGTACTTC. It encodes CASSLGVRGGNEQYF. The V and J genes are TRBV7-2 and TRBJ2-7; D perhaps matches TRBD2 (7 bases). The CDR3 loop spans 15 amino acids. Germline CDR1 and CDR2: SGHTA and FQGNSA. V was cut by 1 base and J by 5 bases, with 15 bases left in between.

The rearrangement uses TRBV6-5 and TRBJ2-7, with D possibly being TRBD2 (5 bases). Looked up from germline, CDR1 is MNHEY and CDR2 is SVGAGI. Trimming took off 7 bases at V and 2 bases at J, with 18 bases between the two ends. The CDR3 has 15 residues. CDR3 protein: CASITRTGGAYEQYF. CDR3 sequence (DNA): TGTGCCAGCATCACACGGACTGGTGGGGCCTACGAGCAGTACTTC.

The genes are TRBV7-9 and TRBJ2-3; D ambiguous. Germline V gene sequence: CDR1 SEHNR, CDR2 FQNEAQ (reference sequence). This CDR3 is built from 10 residues. With 10 bases removed from V and 3 bases from J, the gap between germline ends came to 5 bases. CDR3 amino acids: CAITTDTQYF. The CDR3 bases are TGTGCCATCACGACAGATACGCAGTATTTT.

The gene calls are TRBV28 and TRBJ1-1; 12 bases line up with TRBD1. The CDR3 has 13 residues. Germline lookup yields CDR1 MDHEN and CDR2 SYDVKM. V shed 8 bases and J 11 bases; nucleotides not matched to a gene: 9. CDR3 in DNA: TGTGCCAGCGCTGGGACAGGGGGCGTGTTCGCTTTCTTT. As protein: CASAGTGGVFAFF.

This rearrangement joins TRBV7-3 to TRBJ1-6; TRBD1 might be the D (5 bases). V was pared by 8 bases and J by 8 bases, with 13 bases between. Germline V CDR1 and CDR2: SGHTA, FQGTGA. The CDR3 sequence is 13 residues long. As DNA, the CDR3 is TGTGCCAGCGCCCGGGACGGAGATTCACCCCTCCACTTT. It specifies CASARDGDSPLHF.

The rearrangement links TRBV27 to TRBJ2-1; 8 bases line up with TRBD2. Germline trimming cut 3 bases from V and 15 bases from J; bases unmatched to any gene: 13. The CDR3 extends over 14 amino acids. Germline CDR1 is MNHEY and CDR2 is SMNVEV (reference sequence). The CDR3 protein is CASSLTGTPGGLFF. The CDR3, as DNA: TGTGCCAGCAGTTTGACTGGGACTCCGGGGGGGCTGTTCTTC.

The genes are TRBV6-5 and TRBJ2-7; D not certain. The CDR3 contains 15 residues. Germline loops: CDR1 MNHEY, CDR2 SVGAGI. V lost 6 bases and J lost 3, with 18 bases in between. The DNA for the CDR3 is TGTGCCAGCAGATTACAGCCCACGTTCGGCTACGAGCAGTACTTC. Translated, it gives CASRLQPTFGYEQYF.